The 27 T cell receptor beta chains in this list originate from one sample, sequenced in a study of blood T cell repertoires in COVID-19. Profiling relied on immunoSEQ multiplex PCR, and the TCRdb table lists in-frame clones only, not all of them. The table lists around 170,000 clones, about 90% of them singletons. The sequencing input was peripheral blood. These receptor sequences come from a woman aged 70 to 79 with acute or convalescent COVID-19.

Comments on this clone: The same CDR3 arises from other DNA sequences in this sample as well. The chain combines TRBV7-9 with TRBJ1-2; 9 nucleotides line up with TRBD1. The CDR3 has 12 residues. V shed 5 bases, J shed 8 bases, and the junction held 3 bases outside the gene matches. CDR1 and CDR2 from the germline V gene are SEHNR and FQNEAQ (reference sequence). The CDR3 reads CASSRTGEGYTF. In nucleotides, the CDR3 is TGTGCCAGCAGCCGGACAGGGGAGGGCTACACCTTC.

The genes are TRBV28 and TRBJ1-1; tentatively, D is TRBD1 (6 bases). Trimming pared 4 bases from V and 2 bases from J, leaving 14 bases between. The germline CDR1 and CDR2 sequences are MDHEN and SYDVKM. The CDR3 contains 15 residues. The CDR3 loop reads CASSSPRGFNTEAFF. CDR3 sequence (DNA): TGTGCCAGCAGTTCTCCCAGGGGCTTCAACACTGAAGCTTTCTTT.

This chain connects TRBV7-9 to TRBJ2-7, with 10 bases identical to TRBD1. There are 18 residues in the CDR3. With 2 bases clipped from V and 4 bases from J, the junction kept 14 bases outside the gene matches. Per germline, CDR1 SEHNR and CDR2 FQNEAQ (reference sequence). The CDR3 region has the DNA TGTGCCAGCAGCTTAAATACCCAAACACCGGGACAGGGGTACGAGCAGTACTTC. Translating it yields CASSLNTQTPGQGYEQYF.

This chain joins TRBV6-5 and TRBJ1-3; a possible D gene is TRBD1 (5 bases). V was shortened by 4 bases and J by 4 bases, with 14 bases between the two germline ends. CDR3 length: 15 amino acids. The germline V gene encodes CDR1 MNHEY and CDR2 SVGAGI. The CDR3 DNA follows: TGTGCCAGCAGTTTCTCCAGGGTTGCCGGAAACACCATATATTTT. It translates to CASSFSRVAGNTIYF.

This clone was seen once. The chain combines TRBV7-9 with TRBJ2-4, with 9 positions matching TRBD1. The CDR3 consists of 14 residues. With 7 bases clipped from V and 7 bases from J, the junction kept 8 bases outside the gene matches. CDR1 and CDR2 from the germline V gene are SEHNR and FQNEAQ (reference sequence). DNA for the CDR3: TGTGCCAGCACGTCCGGGACAGGGAACAACATTCAGTACTTC. Its protein product is CASTSGTGNNIQYF.

This sequence joins TRBV6-1 and TRBJ1-6; 8 nucleotides match TRBD1. The CDR3 consists of 16 residues. CDR1 is MNHNS and CDR2 is SASEGT in the germline V gene. V shed 1 base, J shed 13 bases, and the junction held 12 bases outside the gene matches. The CDR3 coding sequence is TGTGCCAGCAGTGAAGTCGGCGACAGGGGACTGTCGCCCCTCCACTTT. This gives the protein CASSEVGDRGLSPLHF.

This clone was detected a few times. This CDR3 is also generated by other DNA sequences in the sample. The chain employs TRBV7-2 and TRBJ2-7; 8 nucleotides align to TRBD1. The ends lost 3 bases at V and 2 bases at J; junction bases unmatched: 3. The CDR3 length is 14 residues. Germline CDR1 is SGHTA and CDR2 is FQGNSA. CDR3 amino acids: CASSLGQATYEQYF. CDR3 DNA sequence: TGTGCCAGCAGCTTGGGACAGGCTACCTACGAGCAGTACTTC.

The rearrangement joins TRBV14 to TRBJ2-3; tentative D call: TRBD1 (6 bases). The CDR3 covers 17 residues. Germline V gene data show CDR1 as SGHDN and CDR2 as FVKESK. The ends were cut back, 3 bases at V and 2 bases at J, with 18 bases in the middle. CDR3 amino acids: CASSHFKETGTTDTQYF. The CDR3 bases are TGTGCCAGCAGCCATTTCAAGGAGACAGGAACCACAGATACGCAGTATTTT.

The chain links TRBV7-6 to TRBJ2-7; TRBD2 matches at 11 bases. V shed 2 bases and J 3 bases; nucleotides not matched to a gene: 12. Germline assignment: CDR1 SGHVS and CDR2 FNYEAQ. This CDR3 comprises 18 residues. The CDR3 is CASSLSPASGRSYYEQYF. In DNA, the CDR3 is TGTGCCAGCAGCTTATCGCCGGCTAGCGGGAGGTCTTACTACGAGCAGTACTTC.

This clone was recorded only once. The J gene is TRBJ1-4, the V gene TRBV4-3, with a possible D match to TRBD1 (6 bases). Germline V gene sequence: CDR1 LGHNA, CDR2 YSLEER. This CDR3 is 15 amino acids long. Trimming pared 0 bases from V and 8 bases from J, leaving 13 bases between. CDR3 DNA sequence: TGCGCCAGCAGCCAAGAGGGTACAGGGACGGAAAAACTGTTTTTT. Translating it yields CASSQEGTGTEKLFF.

The rearrangement links TRBV29-1 to TRBJ1-1; D not resolved. V gave up 5 bases and J gave up 4 bases, with 5 bases separating them. CDR1 is SQVTM, CDR2 ANQGSEA, per germline. The length of the CDR3 is 10 residues. The CDR3 DNA follows: TGCAGCGTTCGCGTCACTGAAGCTTTCTTT. This codes for CSVRVTEAFF. The full variable domain, with the rest looked up from reference TRBV29-1 and TRBJ1-1, is SAVISQKPSRDICQRGTSLTIQCQVDSQVTMMFWYRQQPGQSLTLIATANQGSEATYESGFVIDKFPISRPNLTFSTLTVSNMSPEDSSIYLCSVRVTEAFFGQGTRLTVV.

This clone was seen only once. The chain links TRBV6-5 to TRBJ1-1; a weak D match, TRBD1 (6 bases). V dropped 7 bases and J dropped 1 base, with 16 bases sitting between them. CDR3 length equals 15 residues. CDR1 MNHEY and CDR2 SVGAGI come from the germline V gene. CDR3 sequence (DNA): TGTGCCAGCACCCAGGGGACAAGGGAGAACACTGAAGCTTTCTTT. Translation: CASTQGTRENTEAFF.

The chain uses TRBV28 and TRBJ1-6, with 7 bases that match TRBD1. From germline, CDR1 is MDHEN and CDR2 SYDVKM. V dropped 4 bases and J dropped 0; count of bases not matched to a gene: 9. The length of the CDR3 is 18 residues. CDR3 residues: CASSSTGTPISYNSPLHF. The CDR3 region has the DNA TGTGCCAGCAGTTCGACAGGGACCCCGATCTCCTATAATTCACCCCTCCACTTT.

This clone was observed a single time. The chain joins TRBV4-3 to TRBJ2-7; perhaps TRBD2 as D (6 bases). Trimming stripped 0 bases from V and 3 bases from J, with 9 bases between. The CDR3 has 14 residues. Germline V gives CDR1 LGHNA, CDR2 YSLEER. The CDR3, as DNA: TGCGCCAGCAGCCAAGATGAGGGACTCTACGAGCAGTACTTC. The encoded protein is CASSQDEGLYEQYF.

This clone was recorded only once. This chain connects TRBV19 to TRBJ1-2; 11 nucleotides align to TRBD1. V lost 6 bases and J lost 7; bases outside the gene matches: 13. Germline CDR1 reads LNHDA; CDR2 reads SQIVND (reference sequence). The CDR3 has 16 residues. The CDR3 sequence is CASSNRNGQGAGGYTF. The DNA of the CDR3 is TGTGCCAGTAGCAACCGTAACGGACAGGGGGCCGGTGGCTACACCTTC.

The genes are TRBV2 and TRBJ1-4; TRBD1 agrees at 12 bases. The CDR3 loop spans 15 amino acids. Germline V lookup: CDR1 SNHLY, CDR2 FYNNEI. V gave up 7 bases and J gave up 8 bases; unmatched junction bases: 8. The CDR3 region is CASTAEGTGGEKLFF. The CDR3 region has the DNA TGTGCCAGCACCGCGGAGGGGACAGGGGGCGAAAAACTGTTTTTT.

The chain employs TRBV6-5 and TRBJ1-2; 7 nucleotides match TRBD1. The germline gives CDR1 MNHEY, CDR2 SVGAGI. The CDR3 has 14 residues. V gave up 6 bases and J gave up 2 bases; unmatched junction bases: 6. CDR3 coding DNA: TGTGCCAGCAGCTTGACGACAGGGAACTATGGCTACACCTTC. As protein: CASSLTTGNYGYTF.

The CDR3 sequence is CATPQYTYEQYF. CDR3 DNA: TGTGCCACCCCGCAGTACACCTACGAGCAGTACTTC. This sequence joins TRBV10-3 and TRBJ2-7; D is ambiguous. Germline-derived CDR1 and CDR2 are ENHRY and SYGVKD. V was pared by 10 bases and J by 2 bases, with 12 bases between. The CDR3 has 12 amino acids.

The CDR3 is CASSKGQVYYGYTF. In DNA, the CDR3 is TGTGCCAGTAGTAAGGGACAGGTCTACTATGGCTACACCTTC. The rearrangement links TRBV19 to TRBJ1-2, with TRBD1 matching over 8 bases. This CDR3 region has 14 residues. The V gene's germline CDR1 is LNHDA and CDR2 SQIVND (reference sequence). V was clipped by 4 bases and J by 3 bases; unmatched bases: 4.

The chain is built from TRBV30 and TRBJ2-7; D is ambiguous. The CDR3 sequence is 13 residues long. V was trimmed by 2 bases and J by 3 bases, leaving 11 bases between them. In germline, CDR1 is GTSNPN, CDR2 SVGIG (reference sequence). CDR3 coding DNA: TGTGCCTGGAGTCTCGGCGGTTTCTACGAGCAGTACTTC. This gives the protein CAWSLGGFYEQYF.

V gene TRBV7-2 combines with J gene TRBJ1-5, with D perhaps TRBD1 (5 bases). Trimming shortened V by 1 base and J by 2 bases, and 12 bases separated the two germline ends. Germline lookup yields CDR1 SGHTA and CDR2 FQGNSA. The CDR3 has 16 amino acids. Here the CDR3 DNA reads TGTGCCAGCAGCTTAGTGTGGGGGGGTGGCAATCAGCCCCAGCATTTT. It translates to CASSLVWGGGNQPQHF. Looking up the rest from reference TRBV7-2 and TRBJ1-5 gives the full variable domain: GAGVSQSPSNKVTEKGKDVELRCDPISGHTALYWYRQSLGQGLEFLIYFQGNSAPDKSGLPSDRFSAERTGGSVSTLTIQRTQQEDSAVYLCASSLVWGGGNQPQHFGDGTRLSIL.

The V call is TRBV5-1, the J call TRBJ2-3; 7 bases map to TRBD1. V was clipped by 6 bases and J by 2 bases; unmatched bases: 12. Germline values: CDR1 SGHRS, CDR2 YFSETQ. There are 16 residues in the CDR3. The DNA of the CDR3 is TGCGCCAGCAAGGCATCCGGGACAGATTCCACAGATACGCAGTATTTT. Translation gives CASKASGTDSTDTQYF.

The chain carries TRBV7-2 and TRBJ2-3; 9 bases are shared with TRBD2. CDR3 length: 15 amino acids. Germline assignment: CDR1 SGHTA and CDR2 FQGNSA. With 2 bases clipped from V and 4 bases from J, the junction kept 4 bases outside the gene matches. Written as DNA, the CDR3 is TGTGCCAGCAGCTTACCGGGACTAGCTCCAGATACGCAGTATTTT. Encoded protein: CASSLPGLAPDTQYF.

The rearrangement links TRBV7-8 to TRBJ1-1; tentatively, D is TRBD1 (5 bases). Germline V gene sequence: CDR1 SGHVS, CDR2 FQNEAQ. V was clipped by 4 bases and J by 7 bases, with 16 bases between them. CDR3 length: 14 residues. CDR3 protein: CASSSTSRVGEAFF. CDR3 coding DNA: TGTGCCAGCAGCTCAACATCCAGGGTAGGTGAAGCTTTCTTT. Looking up the rest from reference TRBV7-8 and TRBJ1-1 gives the full variable domain: GAGVSQSPRYKVAKRGQDVALRCDPISGHVSLFWYQQALGQGPEFLTYFQNEAQLDKSGLPSDRFFAERPEGSVSTLKIQRTQQEDSAVYLCASSSTSRVGEAFFGQGTRLTVV.

The chain combines TRBV28 with TRBJ2-7; 7 nucleotides match TRBD1. This CDR3 spans 15 amino acids. From germline, CDR1 is MDHEN and CDR2 SYDVKM. V dropped 3 bases and J dropped 0; count of bases not matched to a gene: 5. CDR3: CASSFTGANSYEQYF. CDR3 coding DNA: TGTGCCAGCAGTTTTACAGGGGCAAACTCCTACGAGCAGTACTTC.

This clone occurred once. The chain uses TRBV19 and TRBJ2-5; TRBD2 agrees at 7 bases. From germline, CDR1 is LNHDA and CDR2 SQIVND (reference sequence). This CDR3 is built from 13 residues. V dropped 4 bases and J dropped 4; count of bases not matched to a gene: 3. The CDR3 region has the DNA TGTGCCAGTAGTAAGGGAGGGCGAGAGACCCAGTACTTC. Translating gives CASSKGGRETQYF.

The chain joins TRBV28 to TRBJ2-1; 11 nucleotides align to TRBD2. This CDR3 contains 14 residues. The trim removed 9 bases at V and 7 bases at J, leaving 8 bases unmatched. From germline, CDR1 is MDHEN and CDR2 SYDVKM. The CDR3 is CASRLAGTVNEQFF. The CDR3 DNA sequence: TGTGCCAGTAGACTAGCGGGAACTGTGAATGAGCAGTTCTTC.